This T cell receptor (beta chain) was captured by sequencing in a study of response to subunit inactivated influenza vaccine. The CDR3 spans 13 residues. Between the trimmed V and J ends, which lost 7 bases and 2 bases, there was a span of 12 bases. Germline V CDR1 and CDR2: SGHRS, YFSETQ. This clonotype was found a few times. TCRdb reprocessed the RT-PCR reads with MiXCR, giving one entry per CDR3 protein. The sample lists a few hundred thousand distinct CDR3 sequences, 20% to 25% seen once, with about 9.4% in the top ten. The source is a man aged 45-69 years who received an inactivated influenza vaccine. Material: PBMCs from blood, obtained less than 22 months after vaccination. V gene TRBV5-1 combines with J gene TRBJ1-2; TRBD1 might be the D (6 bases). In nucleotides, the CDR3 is TGCGCCAGCGCTCCGGGACAAAACTATGGCTACACCTTC. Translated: CASAPGQNYGYTF.